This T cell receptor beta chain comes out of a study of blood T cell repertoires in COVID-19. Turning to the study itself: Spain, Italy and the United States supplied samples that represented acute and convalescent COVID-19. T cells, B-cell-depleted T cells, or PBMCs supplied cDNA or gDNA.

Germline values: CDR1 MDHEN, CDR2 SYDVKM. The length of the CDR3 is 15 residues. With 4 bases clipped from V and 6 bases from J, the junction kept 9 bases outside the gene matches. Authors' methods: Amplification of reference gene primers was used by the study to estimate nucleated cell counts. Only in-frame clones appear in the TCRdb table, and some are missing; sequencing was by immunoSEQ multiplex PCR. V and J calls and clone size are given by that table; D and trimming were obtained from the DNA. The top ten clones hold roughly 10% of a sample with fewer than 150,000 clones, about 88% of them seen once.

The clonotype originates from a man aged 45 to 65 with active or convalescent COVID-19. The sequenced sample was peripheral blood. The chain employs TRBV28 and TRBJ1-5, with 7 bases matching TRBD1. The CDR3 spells CASSSGQVGAQPQHF. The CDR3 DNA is TGTGCCAGCAGTTCCGGACAGGTCGGGGCTCAGCCCCAGCATTTT. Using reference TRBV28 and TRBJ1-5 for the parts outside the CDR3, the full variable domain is DVKVTQSSRYLVKRTGEKVFLECVQDMDHENMFWYRQDPGLGLRLIYFSYDVKMKEKGDIPEGYSVSREKKERFSLILESASTNQTSMYLCASSSGQVGAQPQHFGDGTRLSIL.